This T cell receptor beta chain was sequenced for a study of neurological immune-mediated disorders. The unsorted libraries were made from 2 million PBMCs kept at -80 C. Germline assignment: CDR1 DFQATT and CDR2 SNEGSKA (reference sequence). The CDR3 totals 14 residues. The ends lost 3 bases at V and 4 bases at J; junction bases unmatched: 6. TCRdb itself ran the 5' RACE reads through MiXCR, one entry per CDR3 protein. The data show about 24,000 distinct CDR3 sequences, 10% to 15% seen once. Within the sample, this clonotype is medium-sized. Its antigen is unknown. Whole-study results and caveats: HTLV-1-associated myelopathy displayed the greatest TCR clonal expansion, and multiple sclerosis exhibited the smallest, lower than that of healthy controls.

The J gene is TRBJ2-1, the V gene TRBV20-1, with TRBD2 matching over 7 bases. The TCR was taken from a woman in her forties with HTLV-1-associated myelopathy (HAM/TSP). Sequenced input: PBMCs. The CDR3 DNA sequence: TGCAGTGCTAGCGCTAGCGGAATATACAATGAGCAGTTCTTC. Encoded protein: CSASASGIYNEQFF.